The next 13 T cell receptor beta chains were all read from a single sample in a study of early T cells in non-severe SARS-CoV-2 infection. One entry per CDR3 protein, called by TCRdb with MiXCR from the 5' RACE reads. The sample has 50,000 to 60,000 distinct CDR3 sequences, 11% seen once. What was sequenced was whole blood. The receptors were sampled from an adult who was a healthcare worker with PCR-confirmed SARS-CoV-2 infection or an uninfected control (not recorded which).

The sample holds many counts of this clonotype. The chain links TRBV3-1 to TRBJ2-7, with a tentative D call TRBD2 (6 bases). Germline lookup yields CDR1 LGHDT and CDR2 YNNKEL (reference sequence). Trimming cost V 5 bases and J 4 bases, with 18 bases left between them. The CDR3 is made up of 15 amino acids. CDR3 DNA sequence: TGTGCCAGCAGCTTCGCCCGAGACAGCGGGTACGAGCAGTACTTC. It specifies CASSFARDSGYEQYF.

This clonotype was seen ten or more times. The chain employs TRBV12-3 or TRBV12-4 and TRBJ1-6, with 10 bases fitting TRBD1. Losses at the gene ends were 5 bases for V and 1 base for J; bases not matched to a gene: 5. The CDR3 length is 17 residues. The CDR3, as DNA: TGTGCCAGCAGTGCGGGGACAGGGGAATCCTATAATTCACCCCTCCACTTT. Translated, it gives CASSAGTGESYNSPLHF.

This clonotype was counted only a few times. The V and J genes are TRBV28 and TRBJ1-2, with 8 bases lining up with TRBD1. CDR1 and CDR2 (germline): MDHEN, SYDVKM. This CDR3 comprises 15 residues. V shed 4 bases, J shed 7 bases, and the junction held 11 bases outside the gene matches. The CDR3 loop reads CASSSPRTGKGGYTF. Written as DNA, the CDR3 is TGTGCCAGCAGTTCCCCGAGGACAGGGAAGGGTGGCTACACCTTC.

This clonotype was observed at least ten times. This chain joins TRBV28 and TRBJ2-3; D gene ambiguous. The germline gives CDR1 MDHEN, CDR2 SYDVKM. V gave up 3 bases and J gave up 1 base, with 11 bases separating them. The CDR3 is 15 residues long. CDR3 bases: TGTGCCAGCAGTTTCCCGCCTGGAGGCACAGATACGCAGTATTTT. Encoded protein: CASSFPPGGTDTQYF.

A few counts support this clonotype. The chain recombines TRBV5-1 with TRBJ1-1, with no clear D. The V gene lost 4 bases and the J gene lost 5 bases, with 15 bases spanning the gap. Per the germline V gene, CDR1 is SGHRS and CDR2 is YFSETQ. The CDR3 is 14 amino acids. The CDR3: CASSQLGVGTEAFF. For the CDR3, the DNA is TGCGCCAGCAGCCAACTAGGAGTGGGGACTGAAGCTTTCTTT.

This clonotype was counted at least ten times. The chain links TRBV10-3 to TRBJ2-7, with a tentative D call TRBD2 (6 bases). CDR3 length: 14 residues. Germline V gene lookup returns CDR1 ENHRY and CDR2 SYGVKD. V was cut by 6 bases and J by 6 bases, with 18 bases left in between. The CDR3 DNA follows: TGTGCCATCAGACAGACTAGTGTCGGTGCCGAGCAGTACTTC. This encodes CAIRQTSVGAEQYF.

This clonotype was counted a few times. CDR3 loop: CASSSSGRAIYEQYF. In nucleotides, the CDR3 is TGTGCCAGCAGTTCCTCCGGGAGGGCCATCTACGAGCAGTACTTC. The genes are TRBV28 and TRBJ2-7, with 8 bases identical to TRBD2. From germline, CDR1 is MDHEN and CDR2 SYDVKM. V shed 4 bases and J 3 bases; nucleotides not matched to a gene: 8. CDR3 size: 15 residues.

This clonotype was detected a few times. The V and J genes are TRBV5-1 and TRBJ2-1, with D perhaps TRBD2 (5 bases). The V end lost 0 bases, the J end lost 1 base, and 8 bases lay between the germline ends. The CDR3 runs 15 residues. Per the germline V gene, CDR1 is SGHRS and CDR2 is YFSETQ. CDR3 loop: CASSLGGSSYNEQFF. CDR3 in DNA: TGCGCCAGCAGCTTGGGCGGGTCGTCCTACAATGAGCAGTTCTTC.

This clonotype has just one count. A much larger clone lies a single base off, so this may be a read error. The V and J genes are TRBV2 and TRBJ1-2; D is possibly TRBD1 (6 bases). There are 14 residues in the CDR3. The V gene's germline CDR1 is SNHLY and CDR2 FYNNEI. The CDR3 DNA reads TGTGCCAGCAGTGATGTGGGGGCGGTCTATAGCTACACCTTC. Translating gives CASSDVGAVYSYTF.

This chain links TRBV7-9 with TRBJ2-2, with no clear D. Germline CDR1 reads SEHNR; CDR2 reads FQNEAQ (reference sequence). The ends were cut back, 0 bases at V and 1 base at J, with 6 bases in the middle. The CDR3 spans 15 residues. DNA of the CDR3: TGTGCCAGCAGCTTAGCGAGCCAGAACACCGGGGAGCTGTTTTTT. Translation gives CASSLASQNTGELFF.

This clonotype was counted ten times or more. The chain uses TRBV6-6 and TRBJ2-7; 7 bases agree with TRBD1. Germline-derived CDR1 and CDR2 are MNHNY and SVGAGI (reference sequence). The CDR3 is 13 amino acids. Losses at the gene ends were 8 bases for V and 1 base for J; bases not matched to a gene: 5. In DNA, the CDR3 is TGTGCCAGCCGGACAGGAGCTTCCTACGAGCAGTACTTC. This encodes CASRTGASYEQYF.

This clonotype has more than one count but fewer than ten. This chain uses TRBV15 with TRBJ2-3, with 9 bases identical to TRBD1. In germline, CDR1 is LNHNV, CDR2 YYDKDF (reference sequence). The junction had 10 bases not matched to a gene; V was cut back by 1 base and J by 2 bases. This CDR3 comprises 18 residues. The CDR3 bases are TGTGCCACCAGCAGAGGTCTGGGACAGGGCCAAAACACAGATACGCAGTATTTT. Amino acids: CATSRGLGQGQNTDTQYF.

The chain combines TRBV5-1 with TRBJ1-1, with D maybe TRBD1 (5 bases). Germline CDR1 is SGHRS and CDR2 is YFSETQ. Trimming removed 4 bases from V and 5 bases from J, with 18 bases in between. The CDR3 extends over 15 amino acids. This chain's CDR3 is CASSVTGTPGTEAFF. For the CDR3, the DNA is TGCGCCAGCAGCGTAACCGGGACTCCGGGGACTGAAGCTTTCTTT.